The 17 T cell receptor beta chains reported below all come from one sample, sequenced in a study of ipilimumab plus nivolumab after autologous stem cell transplantation. TCRdb keeps only in-frame clones here, not all; method: immunoSEQ multiplex PCR. This sample yields about 43,000 clones, of which about 88% are seen a single time; approximately 0.88% belongs to the top ten. The starting material was PBMCs, obtained in a trial of ipilimumab plus nivolumab as post-transplant consolidation. The receptors were gathered from a male donor with multiple myeloma.

The chain couples TRBV6-5 to TRBJ2-5; D is ambiguous. Trimming cost V 2 bases and J 4 bases, with 11 bases left between them. Germline loops: CDR1 MNHEY, CDR2 SVGAGI. The CDR3 length is 14 residues. CDR3 coding DNA: TGTGCCAGCAGTTACGCTAGGTCGGGAGAGACCCAGTACTTC. Translating gives CASSYARSGETQYF.

This clone was seen once. The gene calls are TRBV5-6 and TRBJ2-5; TRBD2 might be the D (5 bases). Germline CDR1 is SGHDT and CDR2 is YYEEEE. There are 15 residues in the CDR3. The V end was cut by 0 bases, the J end by 3 bases, with 12 bases between. CDR3 nucleotides: TGTGCCAGCAGCTTGGTTGCAGGAGGTAAAGAGACCCAGTACTTC. Residues: CASSLVAGGKETQYF.

This clone was observed once. The chain employs TRBV27 and TRBJ2-6; no firm D call. CDR1 MNHEY and CDR2 SMNVEV come from the germline V gene (reference sequence). V lost 3 bases and J lost 1, with 7 bases in between. The CDR3 runs 15 residues. CDR3 loop: CASSLLDSGANVLTF. The CDR3, as DNA: TGTGCCAGCAGTTTGTTGGATTCTGGGGCCAACGTCCTGACTTTC.

The chain couples TRBV7-3 to TRBJ2-2; 12 nucleotides align to TRBD2. This CDR3 is 18 amino acids long. Germline loops: CDR1 SGHTA, CDR2 FQGTGA. Trimming at V came to 5 bases and at J to 2 bases, leaving 9 bases not matched to a gene. CDR3 sequence: CASSPMGLAGYNTGELFF. CDR3 in DNA: TGTGCCAGCAGCCCCATGGGACTAGCGGGCTACAACACCGGGGAGCTGTTTTTT.

The chain joins TRBV6-5 to TRBJ2-5; the D is unclear. V gave up 5 bases and J gave up 3 bases, with 10 bases separating them. The CDR3 sequence is 13 residues long. The germline gives CDR1 MNHEY, CDR2 SVGAGI. CDR3 loop: CASSPPGEETQYF. The CDR3 DNA reads TGTGCCAGCAGTCCACCTGGTGAAGAGACCCAGTACTTC.

The chain has TRBV28 and TRBJ2-7; D is perhaps TRBD1 (6 bases). CDR3 length equals 13 residues. Germline CDR1 reads MDHEN; CDR2 reads SYDVKM. V lost 3 bases and J 4 bases, leaving 10 bases between the germline ends. The CDR3 here is CASSFGQGYEQYF. For the CDR3, the DNA is TGTGCCAGCAGTTTCGGGCAGGGGTACGAGCAGTACTTC.

The J gene is TRBJ2-5, the V gene TRBV4-2, with TRBD2 identical over 9 bases. V lost 1 base and J lost 5; bases outside the gene matches: 14. Germline lookup yields CDR1 LGHNA and CDR2 YNFKEQ. CDR3 length equals 18 residues. In DNA form, the CDR3 reads TGTGCCAGCAGCCAAGCGGGCCCGGCGGGGGGGGTTCGGGAGACCCAGTACTTC. Translating it yields CASSQAGPAGGVRETQYF.

The chain combines TRBV21-1 with TRBJ2-2; the tabulated D call, TRBD2, remains unverified against the DNA. TRBV21-1 is deemed a pseudogene. The CDR3 consists of 17 residues. CDR3 region: CASSKAGLAGYTGELFF. DNA for the CDR3: TGTGCCAGCAGCAAAGCTGGACTAGCGGGGTACACCGGGGAGCTGTTTTTT.

Written as DNA, the CDR3 is TGCGCCAGCAGCCAAGCCGGGGAGGGGGGCCAAGAGACCCAGTACTTC. Translating gives CASSQAGEGGQETQYF. The genes are TRBV4-1 and TRBJ2-5; D possibly corresponds to TRBD2 (7 bases). V lost 1 base and J 1 base, leaving 13 bases between the germline ends. The CDR3 covers 16 residues. CDR1 and CDR2 (germline): MGHRA, YSYEKL.

The sample holds a few counts of this clone. The chain has TRBV28 and TRBJ1-3; D unclear. CDR3 size: 14 residues. Deletions cut 7 bases from V and 7 bases from J, with 17 bases between. The germline gives CDR1 MDHEN, CDR2 SYDVKM. The CDR3 DNA sequence: TGTGCCAGCAACTCTCCGGGCTGGGCGAACACCATATATTTT. Its protein product is CASNSPGWANTIYF.

The rearrangement uses TRBV5-1 and TRBJ2-3; TRBD1 agrees at 7 bases. Trimming cost V 4 bases and J 8 bases; bases outside gene matches: 13. Germline V gene lookup returns CDR1 SGHRS and CDR2 YFSETQ. This CDR3 contains 15 residues. This CDR3 reads CASSPRQGNVGTQYF. In DNA form, the CDR3 reads TGCGCCAGCAGCCCGAGACAGGGTAACGTGGGTACGCAGTATTTT.

The chain recombines TRBV10-3 with TRBJ1-2; 8 positions match TRBD1. The CDR3 runs 13 residues. With 6 bases clipped from V and 6 bases from J, the junction kept 6 bases outside the gene matches. From germline, CDR1 is ENHRY and CDR2 SYGVKD. The DNA of the CDR3 is TGTGCCATCAGCATACAGGGGGATGATGGCTACACCTTC. Its translation is CAISIQGDDGYTF.

The chain joins TRBV28 to TRBJ2-7; D may be TRBD1 or TRBD2 (5 bases each). The CDR3 covers 14 residues. V lost 4 bases to trimming and J lost 4 bases, with 14 bases between them. Germline loops: CDR1 MDHEN, CDR2 SYDVKM. CDR3 nucleotides: TGTGCCAGCAGTTGGCCCGGGACCTCATACGAGCAGTACTTC. It is translated as CASSWPGTSYEQYF. Full variable domain (missing parts from reference TRBV28 and TRBJ2-7): DVKVTQSSRYLVKRTGEKVFLECVQDMDHENMFWYRQDPGLGLRLIYFSYDVKMKEKGDIPEGYSVSREKKERFSLILESASTNQTSMYLCASSWPGTSYEQYFGPGTRLTVT.

V usage is TRBV28 and J usage is TRBJ2-7; D is possibly TRBD2 (5 bases). This CDR3 has 14 residues. Germline CDR1 is MDHEN and CDR2 is SYDVKM. Trimming stripped 5 bases from V and 0 bases from J, with 11 bases between. For the CDR3, the DNA is TGTGCCAGCAGTAAGGCCCGGGGCTCCTACGAGCAGTACTTC. This codes for CASSKARGSYEQYF.

The chain uses TRBV7-9 and TRBJ2-3; D not certain. The V gene lost 0 bases and the J gene lost 4 bases, with 11 bases spanning the gap. Per the germline V gene, CDR1 is SEHNR and CDR2 is FQNEAQ (reference sequence). CDR3 length: 15 residues. The CDR3 nucleotides read TGTGCCAGCAGCTTAGCGCTACCCGATCCAGATACGCAGTATTTT. This translates into CASSLALPDPDTQYF.

This chain connects TRBV19 to TRBJ2-7, with 8 positions matching TRBD1. J was trimmed by 5 bases and V by 7 bases; bases with no gene match: 10. This CDR3 has 14 residues. Germline assignment: CDR1 LNHDA and CDR2 SQIVND (reference sequence). This chain's CDR3 is CASTPGRDRNEQYF. CDR3 nucleotides: TGTGCCAGTACCCCCGGCAGGGACAGGAACGAGCAGTACTTC. Together with reference TRBV19 and TRBJ2-7, the CDR3 gives the full variable domain: DGGITQSPKYLFRKEGQNVTLSCEQNLNHDAMYWYRQDPGQGLRLIYYSQIVNDFQKGDIAEGYSVSREKKESFPLTVTSAQKNPTAFYLCASTPGRDRNEQYFGPGTRLTVT.

The chain is built from TRBV21-1 and TRBJ2-7; the table's D gene call, TRBD1, was not cross checked with the DNA. TRBV21-1 corresponds to a pseudogene. The length of the CDR3 is 16 residues. CDR3 DNA: TGTGCCAGCAGCAAAGGGTGGGACAGGGGGCGGTACGAGCAGTACTTC. Translation: CASSKGWDRGRYEQYF.